The 21 T cell receptor beta chains below all came from one sample that was sequenced in a study of OX40 agonist ivuxolimab in advanced cancers. Profiled with immunoSEQ multiplex PCR; TCRdb holds only in-frame clones, not every one. The sample shows 35,000 to 55,000 clones, approximately 90% of them seen only once. The sample was CD4+ or CD8+ T cells sorted from blood, taken in a trial of the OX40 agonist ivuxolimab. These receptor sequences come from an adult with an advanced solid tumor such as melanoma, head and neck, liver or kidney cancer.

As concerns this clone: At one end the junction does not follow the germline gene, possibly because of a read error. This chain connects TRBV7-7 to TRBJ2-1, with D perhaps matching TRBD2 (5 bases). In germline, CDR1 is SSHAT, CDR2 FNYEAQ (reference sequence). The CDR3 spans 14 residues. CDR3 in amino acids: CASSQLDSYNEQFF. The CDR3 DNA follows: TGTGCTAGCAGCCAACTAGACTCCTACAATGAGCAGTTCTTC.

Only one count was recorded for this clone. The chain couples TRBV9 to TRBJ2-1; D is possibly TRBD2 (5 bases). Germline V gene lookup returns CDR1 SGDLS and CDR2 YYNGEE. V was shortened by 4 bases and J by 7 bases, with 18 bases between the two germline ends. The CDR3 contains 15 residues. The CDR3 DNA sequence: TGTGCCAGCAGCCCCCGACTGCGCACGGGGAATGAGCAGTTCTTC. Encoded protein: CASSPRLRTGNEQFF.

The chain recombines TRBV10-3 with TRBJ2-1, with a tentative D call TRBD1 (5 bases). V shed 0 bases and J shed 4 bases, with 7 bases lying between them. Germline V gene sequence: CDR1 ENHRY, CDR2 SYGVKD. The CDR3 contains 14 residues. The CDR3 DNA sequence: TGTGCCATCAGTGAGTCCCAGGGATACAATGAGCAGTTCTTC. This translates into CAISESQGYNEQFF.

The genes are TRBV4-1 and TRBJ2-5; 14 bases are shared with TRBD2. Germline V CDR1 and CDR2: MGHRA, YSYEKL. Trimming took 1 base from V and 5 from J; bases not matched to a gene: 3. The CDR3 covers 16 residues. CDR3 in amino acids: CASSQGLAGGLETQYF. The CDR3 DNA reads as TGCGCCAGCAGCCAAGGACTAGCGGGAGGGCTGGAGACCCAGTACTTC.

This clone was seen just once. J is TRBJ1-1 and V is TRBV9, with D perhaps matching TRBD1 (5 bases). The CDR3 is made up of 15 amino acids. From germline, CDR1 is SGDLS and CDR2 YYNGEE. Trimming left V 4 bases short and J 5 bases short, with 18 bases between. CDR3 amino acids: CASSTETGGWTEAFF. The CDR3 coding sequence is TGTGCCAGCAGCACAGAGACCGGGGGGTGGACTGAAGCTTTCTTT. The full variable domain, rest sourced from reference TRBV9 and TRBJ1-1, is DSGVTQTPKHLITATGQRVTLRCSPRSGDLSVYWYQQSLDQGLQFLIQYYNGEERAKGNILERFSAQQFPDLHSELNLSSLELGDSALYFCASSTETGGWTEAFFGQGTRLTVV.

The rearrangement links TRBV27 to TRBJ2-3; tentative D call: TRBD1 (5 bases). Germline assignment: CDR1 MNHEY and CDR2 SMNVEV (reference sequence). V gave up 3 bases and J gave up 2 bases, with 15 bases separating them. CDR3 size: 16 residues. For the CDR3, the DNA is TGTGCCAGCAGTTTTGAAGGGGTCCCTACCACAGATACGCAGTATTTT. It specifies CASSFEGVPTTDTQYF.

CDR3 sequence (DNA): TGTGCCAGCAGCTTAGTTAGTACGCCTGGCACAGATACGCAGTATTTT. Translation gives CASSLVSTPGTDTQYF. This sequence joins TRBV7-2 and TRBJ2-3; D is undetermined. Germline V lookup: CDR1 SGHTA, CDR2 FQGNSA. The CDR3 covers 16 residues. Trimming cost V 1 base and J 1 base, with 12 bases left between them.

This clone was counted a few times. The V and J genes are TRBV27 and TRBJ1-4, with 8 bases matching TRBD1. Trimming took 5 bases from V and 7 from J; bases not matched to a gene: 12. The CDR3 sequence is 16 residues long. In germline, CDR1 is MNHEY, CDR2 SMNVEV (reference sequence). The CDR3 DNA reads as TGTGCCAGCAGTGTACGACAGGACAGGGAAGGTGAAAAACTGTTTTTT. Residues: CASSVRQDREGEKLFF.

This rearrangement joins TRBV5-1 to TRBJ2-1; maybe TRBD2 (6 bases). This CDR3 is built from 16 residues. V dropped 0 bases and J dropped 0 bases, with 10 bases sitting between them. Germline V gives CDR1 SGHRS, CDR2 YFSETQ. This chain's CDR3 is CASSLAGGNSYNEQFF. CDR3 bases: TGCGCCAGCAGCTTGGCCGGCGGGAACTCCTACAATGAGCAGTTCTTC.

The chain recombines TRBV5-1 with TRBJ2-2; either TRBD1 or TRBD2 may fit D (6 bases each). CDR1 and CDR2 (germline): SGHRS, YFSETQ. The CDR3 contains 16 residues. V was pared by 5 bases and J by 1 base, with 15 bases between. The CDR3 sequence is CASRGGSYGNTGELFF. The CDR3 DNA is TGCGCCAGCAGAGGGGGGAGTTATGGGAACACCGGGGAGCTGTTTTTT. Full variable domain (remainder filled in from reference TRBV5-1 and TRBJ2-2): KAGVTQTPRYLIKTRGQQVTLSCSPISGHRSVSWYQQTPGQGLQFLFEYFSETQRNKGNFPGRFSGRQFSNSRSEMNVSTLELGDSALYLCASRGGSYGNTGELFFGEGSRLTVL.

The V gene is TRBV19, the J gene TRBJ1-5; no clear D gene. The CDR3 covers 13 residues. Germline lookup yields CDR1 LNHDA and CDR2 SQIVND (reference sequence). Trimming stripped 4 bases from V and 5 bases from J, with 9 bases between. Written as DNA, the CDR3 is TGTGCCAGTAGTAGTCAGCTATATCAGCCCCAGCATTTT. Translation gives CASSSQLYQPQHF.

The rearrangement links TRBV7-8 to TRBJ2-7, with a possible D match to TRBD2 (6 bases). The CDR3 sequence is 15 residues long. Germline CDR1 and CDR2: SGHVS and FQNEAQ. V shed 1 base and J shed 4 bases, with 14 bases lying between them. The CDR3 DNA is TGTGCCAGCAGCTTAGATCCGGGACTCGCATACGAGCAGTACTTC. Its translation is CASSLDPGLAYEQYF.

The chain links TRBV19 to TRBJ2-5; 8 bases fit TRBD1. Gene TRBJ2-7 matches the end of the DNA better, so the J call may be wrong. Germline-derived CDR1 and CDR2 are LNHDA and SQIVND (reference sequence). The CDR3 has 15 amino acids. The CDR3 reads CASSSAGGADYEQYF. As DNA, the CDR3 is TGTGCCAGTAGTTCAGCAGGGGGCGCGGACTACGAGCAGTACTTC.

The chain has TRBV5-8 and TRBJ2-1, with TRBD1 identical over 8 bases. CDR1 and CDR2 from the germline V gene are SGHTS and YDEGEE. J lost 9 bases, V lost 7 bases, and 12 bases had no gene match. The length of the CDR3 is 14 residues. The DNA of the CDR3 is TGTGCCAGCGGATCGGGACAGGTGTTGGGTGAGCAGTTCTTC. This codes for CASGSGQVLGEQFF.

This clone came up once. This chain joins TRBV28 and TRBJ2-7, with 9 positions matching TRBD2. V lost 4 bases, J lost 1 base, and 17 bases stayed unmatched. The germline V gene encodes CDR1 MDHEN and CDR2 SYDVKM. CDR3 length equals 19 residues. The CDR3 sequence: CASSSGFGGGVKNSYEQYF. The CDR3 DNA reads as TGTGCCAGCAGTTCAGGGTTCGGCGGGGGGGTGAAGAATTCCTACGAGCAGTACTTC. Supplemented by reference TRBV28 and TRBJ2-7, the full variable domain reads DVKVTQSSRYLVKRTGEKVFLECVQDMDHENMFWYRQDPGLGLRLIYFSYDVKMKEKGDIPEGYSVSREKKERFSLILESASTNQTSMYLCASSSGFGGGVKNSYEQYFGPGTRLTVT.

V and J are TRBV5-1 and TRBJ2-7, with 12 positions matching TRBD1. Germline V gene lookup returns CDR1 SGHRS and CDR2 YFSETQ. The V gene end was trimmed by 3 bases and the J gene end by 7 bases; junction bases not matched to a gene: 5. This CDR3 comprises 14 residues. The CDR3 loop reads CASSWGQGAGEQYF. DNA of the CDR3: TGCGCCAGCAGCTGGGGACAGGGGGCAGGAGAGCAGTACTTC.

This chain joins TRBV6-5 and TRBJ1-6; no reliable D call. Germline CDR1 is MNHEY and CDR2 is SVGAGI. The V end was cut by 7 bases, the J end by 0 bases, with 4 bases between. The CDR3 covers 13 residues. CDR3 nucleotide sequence: TGTGCCAGCATGGGCTCCTATAATTCACCCCTCCACTTT. Translating gives CASMGSYNSPLHF.

J is TRBJ2-1 and V is TRBV5-6; D perhaps matches TRBD1 (6 bases). CDR1 is SGHDT and CDR2 is YYEEEE in the germline V gene. The CDR3 sequence is 13 residues long. V lost 3 bases, J lost 8 bases, and 12 bases lay in between. CDR3 in amino acids: CASSWGRVDEQFF. In DNA, the CDR3 is TGTGCCAGCAGCTGGGGGCGGGTGGATGAGCAGTTCTTC.

The rearrangement links TRBV10-2 to TRBJ2-3, with TRBD2 identical over 13 bases. This CDR3 has 16 residues. Trimming removed 7 bases from V and 0 bases from J; junction bases left unmatched: 4. Germline assignment: CDR1 WSHSY and CDR2 SAAADI. CDR3 in DNA: TGCGCCAGCATTCCGGGACTAGCGGGAAGCACAGATACGCAGTATTTT. Translated, it gives CASIPGLAGSTDTQYF.

The rearrangement links TRBV6-1 to TRBJ1-5; D unclear. The germline V gene has CDR1 MNHNS and CDR2 SASEGT. With 4 bases removed from V and 0 bases from J, the gap between germline ends came to 13 bases. The CDR3 consists of 16 residues. CDR3 residues: CASSGPGTYSNQPQHF. The CDR3 nucleotides are TGTGCCAGCAGTGGACCGGGTACTTATAGCAATCAGCCCCAGCATTTT.

This clone was seen only once. The genes are TRBV28 and TRBJ2-7; D gene ambiguous. V gave up 6 bases and J gave up 6 bases, with 12 bases separating them. Per the germline V gene, CDR1 is MDHEN and CDR2 is SYDVKM. This CDR3 contains 12 residues. CDR3 amino acids: CASSIIWGEQYF. CDR3 DNA: TGTGCCAGCAGCATCATATGGGGCGAGCAGTACTTC.